Described below is a single T cell receptor (beta chain) sequence and its context. The CDR3 totals 16 residues. Germline V gives CDR1 LNHDA, CDR2 SQIVND (reference sequence). The V gene lost 2 bases and the J gene lost 4 bases, with 15 bases spanning the gap. This entry is derived from a study of blood T cell repertoires in COVID-19. In the study overall: Samples representing acute and convalescent COVID-19 were sourced from the United States, Italy and Spain. T cells, B-cell-depleted T cells, or PBMCs supplied cDNA or gDNA.

Original processing methods: Reference gene primer amplification gave nucleated cell count estimates. TCRdb's copy holds only in-frame clones and misses some; the assay was immunoSEQ multiplex PCR. V, J and clone size were drawn from that table, and D and trimming were deduced from the DNA. The sample yields tens of thousands of clones, about four fifths seen once. The receptor comes from a woman older than 75 with acute or convalescent COVID-19. The gene calls are TRBV19 and TRBJ2-1, with D possibly TRBD1 on 6 matching bases. The material sequenced was peripheral blood. CDR3 DNA: TGTGCCAGTAGTATAATGAGCGGACAGATATACAATGAGCAGTTCTTC. This encodes CASSIMSGQIYNEQFF.